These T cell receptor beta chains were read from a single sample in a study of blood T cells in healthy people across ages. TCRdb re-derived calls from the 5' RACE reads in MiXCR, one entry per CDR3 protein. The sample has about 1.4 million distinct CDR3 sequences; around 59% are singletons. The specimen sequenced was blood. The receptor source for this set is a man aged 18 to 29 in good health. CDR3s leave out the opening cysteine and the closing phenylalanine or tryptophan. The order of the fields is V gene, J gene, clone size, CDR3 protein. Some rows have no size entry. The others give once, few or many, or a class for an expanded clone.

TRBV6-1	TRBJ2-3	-	ASISRGASGGYVADTQY
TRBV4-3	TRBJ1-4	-	ASSDAVINEKLF
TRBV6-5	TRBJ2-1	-	ASTLSLGRGDEQF
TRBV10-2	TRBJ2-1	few	ASKDRTNEQF
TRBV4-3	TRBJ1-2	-	ASSQRAAQGTYGYT
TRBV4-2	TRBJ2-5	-	ASSPPGGRHQETQY
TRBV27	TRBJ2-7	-	ATSQGGYEQY
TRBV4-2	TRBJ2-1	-	ASSPDKWEQF
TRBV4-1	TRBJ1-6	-	ASSQGQGRNSPPH
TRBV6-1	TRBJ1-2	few	ASSDRQSIYGYT
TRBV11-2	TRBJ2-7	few	ASTVRGGQGNEQY
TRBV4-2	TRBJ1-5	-	ASSQVLRNNQPQH
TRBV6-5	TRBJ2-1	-	ASRIFTESRGQF
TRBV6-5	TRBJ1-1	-	ASSWDDRNTEAF
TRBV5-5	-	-	ASSLDWGTTYEQY
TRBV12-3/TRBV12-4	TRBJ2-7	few	ASSGDPSGRYEQY
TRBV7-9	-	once	ASSPSWANYEQY
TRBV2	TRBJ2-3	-	ASSEAREGEQADTQY
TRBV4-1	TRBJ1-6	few	ASSPYEDSNSPLH
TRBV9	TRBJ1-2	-	ASSEKQGLRYGYT
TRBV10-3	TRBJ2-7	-	AISRAGGQGEQY
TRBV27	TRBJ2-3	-	ASSLVGRKDTQY
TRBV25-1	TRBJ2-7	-	ASSESSPGLAYEQY
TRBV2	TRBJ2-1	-	ASSVLTRNEQF
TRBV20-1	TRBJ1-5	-	SARPQEIQPQH
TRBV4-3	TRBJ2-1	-	ASSQEATSGGFYNEQF
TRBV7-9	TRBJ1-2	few	ASSQEANYGYT
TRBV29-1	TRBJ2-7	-	SVEDGRETPSYEQY
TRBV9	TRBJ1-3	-	ASSGKGISGNTIY
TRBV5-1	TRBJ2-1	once	ASGQVSSYNGQF
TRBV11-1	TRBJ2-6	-	ASSLVRVGANVLT
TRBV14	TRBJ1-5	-	ASSGSGYNQPQH
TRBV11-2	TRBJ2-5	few	ASSLGFLAGGQETQY
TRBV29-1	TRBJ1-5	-	SAQHGNSNQPQH
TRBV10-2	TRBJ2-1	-	ASSALAGSSYDEQF
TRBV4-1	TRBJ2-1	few	ASSHLQNNEQF
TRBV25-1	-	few	ASSEVGSVETQY
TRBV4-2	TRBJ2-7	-	ASSPRTSVSSYEQY
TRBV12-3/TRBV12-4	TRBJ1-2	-	ASSFRDDLDGYT
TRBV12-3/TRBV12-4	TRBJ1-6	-	ASRYGQGYSPLH
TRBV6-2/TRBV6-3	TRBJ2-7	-	ASSDPDPPGYEQY